The present T cell receptor beta chain was sequenced within a study of cytomegalovirus exposure and HLA in healthy donors. General study results and limits: It was taken for granted in presence/absence analyses that sequencing depth across donors was roughly uniform. It was likely that a cluster of highly shared sequence variants was a sequencing artifact. TCR beta V- and J-gene trimming, according to a later analysis, was linked to a missense DCLRE1C variant.

60 Vbeta and 13 Jbeta primers were used in PCR. Source study methods: A follow-up analysis tallied about 80 million unique TCR beta chains, some 11 million shared. Here immunoSEQ multiplex PCR was the method, and the copy in TCRdb shows in-frame clones only, minus some. V, J and clone size were drawn from that table, and D and trimming were deduced from the DNA. The sample holds some 100,000 clones, around 70% seen once. With regard to this clone: What it binds is unknown.

V lost 7 bases to trimming and J lost 3 bases; unmatched junction nucleotides: 5. The CDR3 length is 13 residues. Germline CDR1 SNHLY, CDR2 FYNNEI. The sequence came from a woman between 45 and 60 years old in good health and CMV-seropositive. This chain joins TRBV2 and TRBJ1-1; 7 nucleotides align to TRBD1. Sequencing was performed on PBMCs. The CDR3 sequence: CASTKTGYTEAFF. The CDR3 DNA reads TGTGCCAGCACTAAGACAGGGTACACTGAAGCTTTCTTT.